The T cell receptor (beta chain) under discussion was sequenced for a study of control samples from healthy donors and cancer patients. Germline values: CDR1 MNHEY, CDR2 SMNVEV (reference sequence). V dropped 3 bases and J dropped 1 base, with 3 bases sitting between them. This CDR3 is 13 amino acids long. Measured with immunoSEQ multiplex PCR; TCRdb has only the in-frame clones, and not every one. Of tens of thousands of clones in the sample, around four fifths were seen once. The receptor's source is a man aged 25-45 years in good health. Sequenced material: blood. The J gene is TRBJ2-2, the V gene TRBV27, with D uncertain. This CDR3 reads CASSFGNTGELFF. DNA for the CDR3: TGTGCCAGCAGTTTTGGGAACACCGGGGAGCTGTTTTTT.